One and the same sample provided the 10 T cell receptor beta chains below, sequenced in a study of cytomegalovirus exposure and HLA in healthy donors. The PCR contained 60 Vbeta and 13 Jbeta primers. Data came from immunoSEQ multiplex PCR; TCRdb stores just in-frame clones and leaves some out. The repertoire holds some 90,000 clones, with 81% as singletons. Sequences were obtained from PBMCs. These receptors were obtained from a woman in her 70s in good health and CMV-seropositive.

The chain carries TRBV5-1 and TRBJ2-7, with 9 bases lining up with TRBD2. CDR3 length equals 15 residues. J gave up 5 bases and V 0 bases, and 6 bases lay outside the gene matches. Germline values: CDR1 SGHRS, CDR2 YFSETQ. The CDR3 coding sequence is TGCGCCAGCAGCTTGGGGGTAGCGGGAGTGGACGAGCAGTACTTC. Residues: CASSLGVAGVDEQYF.

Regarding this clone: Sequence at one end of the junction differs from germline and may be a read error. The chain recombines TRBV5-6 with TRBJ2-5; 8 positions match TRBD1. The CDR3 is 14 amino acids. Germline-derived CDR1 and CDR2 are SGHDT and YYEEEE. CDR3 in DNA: TGTGCCGGCAGCTCCCCGGGACAGGTAGAGACCCAGTACTTC. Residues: CAGSSPGQVETQYF.

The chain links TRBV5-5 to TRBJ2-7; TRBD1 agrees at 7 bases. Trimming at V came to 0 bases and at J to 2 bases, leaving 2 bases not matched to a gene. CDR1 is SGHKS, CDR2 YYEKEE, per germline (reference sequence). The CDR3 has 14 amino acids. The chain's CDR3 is CASSLDRGAYEQYF. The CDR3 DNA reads TGTGCCAGCAGCTTGGACAGGGGTGCCTACGAGCAGTACTTC. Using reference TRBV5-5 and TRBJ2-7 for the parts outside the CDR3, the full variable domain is DAGVTQSPTHLIKTRGQQVTLRCSPISGHKSVSWYQQVLGQGPQFIFQYYEKEERGRGNFPDRFSARQFPNYSSELNVNALLLGDSALYLCASSLDRGAYEQYFGPGTRLTVT.

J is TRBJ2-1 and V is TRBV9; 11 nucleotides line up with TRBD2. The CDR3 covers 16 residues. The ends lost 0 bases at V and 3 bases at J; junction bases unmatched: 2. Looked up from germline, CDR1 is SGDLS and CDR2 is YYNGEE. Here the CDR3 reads CASSVDGTSGYNEQFF. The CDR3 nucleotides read TGTGCCAGCAGCGTAGATGGGACTAGCGGCTACAATGAGCAGTTCTTC. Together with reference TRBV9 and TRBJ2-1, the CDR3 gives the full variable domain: DSGVTQTPKHLITATGQRVTLRCSPRSGDLSVYWYQQSLDQGLQFLIQYYNGEERAKGNILERFSAQQFPDLHSELNLSSLELGDSALYFCASSVDGTSGYNEQFFGPGTRLTVL.

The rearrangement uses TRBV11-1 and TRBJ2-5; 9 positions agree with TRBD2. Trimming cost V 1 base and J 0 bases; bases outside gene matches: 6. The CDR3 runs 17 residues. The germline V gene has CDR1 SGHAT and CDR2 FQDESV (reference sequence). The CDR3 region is CASSLVVTSGHQETQYF. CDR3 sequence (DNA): TGTGCCAGCAGCTTAGTAGTGACTAGCGGACACCAAGAGACCCAGTACTTC. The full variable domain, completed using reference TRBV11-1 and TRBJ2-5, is EAEVAQSPRYKITEKSQAVAFWCDPISGHATLYWYRQILGQGPELLVQFQDESVVDDSQLPKDRFSAERLKGVDSTLKIQPAELGDSAMYLCASSLVVTSGHQETQYFGPGTRLLVL.

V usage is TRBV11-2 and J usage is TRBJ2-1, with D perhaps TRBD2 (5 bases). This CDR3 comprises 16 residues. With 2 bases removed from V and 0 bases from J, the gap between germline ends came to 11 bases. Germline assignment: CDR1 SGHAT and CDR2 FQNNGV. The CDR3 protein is CASSLYGLSSYNEQFF. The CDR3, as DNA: TGTGCCAGCAGCTTATACGGACTCAGCTCCTACAATGAGCAGTTCTTC.

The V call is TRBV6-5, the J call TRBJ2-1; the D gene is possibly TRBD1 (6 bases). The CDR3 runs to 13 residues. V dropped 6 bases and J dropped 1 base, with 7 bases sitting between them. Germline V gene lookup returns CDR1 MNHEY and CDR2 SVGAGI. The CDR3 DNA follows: TGTGCCAGCAGAACAGGGTCCTACAATGAGCAGTTCTTC. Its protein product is CASRTGSYNEQFF.

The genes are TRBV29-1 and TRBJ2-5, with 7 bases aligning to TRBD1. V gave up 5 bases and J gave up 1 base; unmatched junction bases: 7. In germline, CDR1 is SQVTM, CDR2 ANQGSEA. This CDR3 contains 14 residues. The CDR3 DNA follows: TGCAGCGTTTTCGGACAGGTAGGCCAAGAGACCCAGTACTTC. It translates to CSVFGQVGQETQYF.

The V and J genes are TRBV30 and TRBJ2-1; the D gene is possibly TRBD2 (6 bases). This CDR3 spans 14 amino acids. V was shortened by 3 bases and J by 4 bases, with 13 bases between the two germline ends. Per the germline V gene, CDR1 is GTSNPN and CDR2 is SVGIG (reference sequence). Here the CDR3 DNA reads TGTGCCTGGAGGGGACTCACTTCTTACAATGAGCAGTTCTTC. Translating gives CAWRGLTSYNEQFF.

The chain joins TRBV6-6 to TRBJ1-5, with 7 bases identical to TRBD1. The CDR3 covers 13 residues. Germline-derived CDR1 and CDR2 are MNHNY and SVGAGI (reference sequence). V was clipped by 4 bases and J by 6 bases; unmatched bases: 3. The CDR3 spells CASSLRQGQPQHF. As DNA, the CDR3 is TGTGCCAGCAGTTTAAGACAGGGTCAGCCCCAGCATTTT.